One and the same sample provided the 16 T cell receptor beta chains below, sequenced in a study of CD8 T cells in ankylosing spondylitis. Via MiXCR, TCRdb re-called the 5' RACE reads, giving one row per CDR3 protein. The sample lists a few hundred thousand distinct CDR3 sequences, 20% occurring once. The sample taken for sequencing was blood, either unsorted or a sorted T cell fraction (not recorded which). The receptors shown here come from a female donor with ankylosing spondylitis or in good health (not recorded which).

The gene calls are TRBV6-1 and TRBJ2-2; TRBD2 matches at 7 bases. The germline CDR1 and CDR2 sequences are MNHNS and SASEGT. CDR3 size: 13 residues. J gave up 7 bases and V 4 bases, and 3 bases lay outside the gene matches. The CDR3 here is CASSATSLGELFF. In DNA, the CDR3 is TGTGCCAGCAGTGCGACTAGCCTCGGGGAGCTGTTTTTT.

The chain carries TRBV12-3 or TRBV12-4 and TRBJ1-1; no firm D call. V lost 6 bases to trimming and J lost 0 bases, with 8 bases between them. The length of the CDR3 is 13 residues. The CDR3 protein is CASRVTVNTEAFF. CDR3 coding DNA: TGTGCCAGCAGAGTGACGGTGAACACTGAAGCTTTCTTT.

V and J are TRBV15 and TRBJ1-5, with 8 positions matching TRBD1. Trimming at V came to 6 bases and at J to 5 bases, leaving 9 bases not matched to a gene. CDR3 length equals 15 residues. The germline V gene has CDR1 LNHNV and CDR2 YYDKDF (reference sequence). The CDR3 here is CATSKQGARDQPQHF. CDR3 DNA sequence: TGTGCCACCAGTAAGCAGGGGGCAAGGGATCAGCCCCAGCATTTT.

This clonotype was observed a handful of times. The CDR3 loop reads CASSLARHPVTGELFF. DNA of the CDR3: TGTGCCAGCAGTTTAGCCAGGCATCCCGTCACCGGGGAGCTGTTTTTT. The chain links TRBV12-3 or TRBV12-4 to TRBJ2-2, with unresolved D. The CDR3 totals 16 residues. Trimming removed 0 bases at V and 4 bases at J, with 12 bases between.

This clonotype has only a few counts. The V call is TRBV29-1, the J call TRBJ2-7; 13 positions agree with TRBD2. With 7 bases clipped from V and 0 bases from J, the junction kept 6 bases outside the gene matches. The CDR3 sequence is 15 residues long. Per germline, CDR1 SQVTM and CDR2 ANQGSEA. The CDR3 nucleotides are TGCAGCGCTAGAGGGACTAGCGGGGACTCCTACGAGCAGTACTTC. Translation gives CSARGTSGDSYEQYF.

This clonotype was counted ten times or more. The V call is TRBV20-1, the J call TRBJ2-1, with 10 positions matching TRBD2. Trimming cost V 6 bases and J 4 bases; bases outside gene matches: 6. Germline CDR1 DFQATT, CDR2 SNEGSKA (reference sequence). The CDR3 is 14 residues long. CDR3 nucleotide sequence: TGCAGTGCCACAGGGACTAGCGCTTACAATGAGCAGTTCTTC. This gives the protein CSATGTSAYNEQFF.

The chain uses TRBV7-2 and TRBJ1-6, with D possibly being TRBD1 (5 bases). This CDR3 is 16 amino acids long. V lost 0 bases and J 4 bases, leaving 10 bases between the germline ends. Germline V CDR1 and CDR2: SGHTA, FQGNSA. The CDR3: CASSLASGTYNSPLHF. CDR3 in DNA: TGTGCCAGCAGCTTAGCGTCCGGGACTTATAATTCACCCCTCCACTTT. Complete variable domain (other parts from reference TRBV7-2 and TRBJ1-6): GAGVSQSPSNKVTEKGKDVELRCDPISGHTALYWYRQSLGQGLEFLIYFQGNSAPDKSGLPSDRFSAERTGGSVSTLTIQRTQQEDSAVYLCASSLASGTYNSPLHFGNGTRLTVT.

The chain has TRBV11-2 and TRBJ2-7; 7 positions match TRBD2. Looked up from germline, CDR1 is SGHAT and CDR2 is FQNNGV. CDR3 length: 16 amino acids. The V and J ends lost 8 bases and 0 bases, in that order; junction bases with no gene match: 13. The CDR3 DNA reads TGTGCCAGCGGGAGGGAGGAGTGGCTAGCCTCCTACGAGCAGTACTTC. This translates into CASGREEWLASYEQYF.

The genes are TRBV5-4 and TRBJ2-1; D possibly uses TRBD1 or TRBD2 (5 bases each). The CDR3 length is 14 residues. V was trimmed by 4 bases and J by 5 bases, leaving 13 bases between them. Germline V gives CDR1 SGHNT, CDR2 YYREEE (reference sequence). This CDR3 is CASSATVGDNEQFF. DNA of the CDR3: TGTGCCAGCAGCGCGACTGTGGGGGACAATGAGCAGTTCTTC.

The V gene is TRBV4-3, the J gene TRBJ2-1; 10 bases align to TRBD1. With V trimmed by 4 bases and J by 1 base, 1 base remained unmatched. CDR1 is LGHNA and CDR2 is YSLEER in the germline V gene. The CDR3 totals 15 residues. CDR3 protein: CASSRQGASYNEQFF. CDR3 DNA sequence: TGCGCCAGCAGCCGACAGGGGGCGTCCTACAATGAGCAGTTCTTC.

This rearrangement joins TRBV4-1 to TRBJ2-3, with D possibly being TRBD2 (5 bases). Trimming left V 0 bases short and J 6 bases short, with 13 bases between. The CDR3 contains 15 residues. Germline CDR1 MGHRA, CDR2 YSYEKL. CDR3 region: CASSQDGRPPDTQYF. Here the CDR3 DNA reads TGCGCCAGCAGCCAAGATGGGAGACCCCCCGATACGCAGTATTTT.

In this sample, this clonotype turned up a few times. The rearrangement uses TRBV9 and TRBJ2-2; weak D call: TRBD1 (5 bases). CDR3 length: 15 amino acids. Germline V lookup: CDR1 SGDLS, CDR2 YYNGEE. V lost 1 base and J 1 base, leaving 8 bases between the germline ends. In nucleotides, the CDR3 is TGTGCCAGCAGCGTATCCACAGGGAACACCGGGGAGCTGTTTTTT. It translates to CASSVSTGNTGELFF.

This clonotype was picked up a small number of times. The chain joins TRBV7-9 to TRBJ1-1; D is perhaps TRBD1 (5 bases). Germline V gene data show CDR1 as SEHNR and CDR2 as FQNEAQ (reference sequence). The germline V and J ends were trimmed by 7 bases and 2 bases, with 14 bases remaining between them. CDR3 length equals 14 residues. The CDR3 loop reads CASNLSGANTEAFF. CDR3 bases: TGTGCCAGCAATCTCAGTGGGGCTAACACTGAAGCTTTCTTT.

This chain uses TRBV5-1 with TRBJ2-2; weak D call: TRBD2 (5 bases). The germline V and J ends were trimmed by 0 bases and 1 base, with 10 bases remaining between them. There are 16 residues in the CDR3. CDR1 and CDR2 (germline): SGHRS, YFSETQ. The CDR3: CASSLATAGNTGELFF. CDR3 in DNA: TGCGCCAGCAGCTTGGCGACGGCGGGGAACACCGGGGAGCTGTTTTTT.

The CDR3 protein is CASSPQGAPYNEQFF. The CDR3 coding sequence is TGTGCCAGCAGTCCTCAGGGGGCACCCTACAATGAGCAGTTCTTC. J is TRBJ2-1 and V is TRBV27; TRBD1 matches at 8 bases. V trimming: 5 bases; J trimming: 2 bases; junction bases outside the gene matches: 5. The germline V gene encodes CDR1 MNHEY and CDR2 SMNVEV (reference sequence). The CDR3 is 15 amino acids.

The rearrangement joins TRBV14 to TRBJ2-7, with 11 nucleotides matching TRBD2. From germline, CDR1 is SGHDN and CDR2 FVKESK. The ends lost 0 bases at V and 5 bases at J; junction bases unmatched: 3. The CDR3 consists of 15 residues. This CDR3 reads CASSQELAGGHEQYF. The CDR3 DNA reads TGTGCCAGCAGCCAAGAGCTAGCGGGAGGACACGAGCAGTACTTC.